This TCR beta chain originates from a study of blood T cell repertoires in COVID-19. Study context: Donors in the United States, Italy and Spain gave samples during acute or convalescent COVID-19. PBMCs, B-cell-depleted T cells, or T cells provided the cDNA or gDNA that made up the material.

This clone appeared once. Original handling: The assay estimated nucleated cells by amplifying reference gene primers. Assay used: immunoSEQ multiplex PCR; TCRdb lists only in-frame clones, some missing. From that table come the V and J calls and clone size; the DNA was used to work out D and trimming. This sample has about 210,000 clones, with over 75% found just once. Sequenced input: peripheral blood. The sequence was obtained from a woman in her forties with acute or convalescent COVID-19.

The CDR3 region is CASSLRIQMNTEAFF. CDR3 in DNA: TGTGCCAGCTCACTTAGGATACAGATGAACACTGAAGCTTTCTTT. The J gene is TRBJ1-1, the V gene TRBV18; no clear D. V was trimmed by 4 bases and J by 0 bases, leaving 12 bases between them. The germline V gene encodes CDR1 KGHSH and CDR2 LQKENI. This CDR3 comprises 15 residues.